This T cell receptor (beta chain) was sequenced for a study of cytomegalovirus exposure and HLA in healthy donors. The study, taken as a whole, reports: A list of 150 or so TCR beta chains associated with cytomegalovirus was given. Rarity characterized most TCR sequences, yet some public TCRs appeared in many donors.

The CDR3 covers 14 residues. Trimming cost V 3 bases and J 5 bases, with 10 bases left between them. CDR1 is MGHRA, CDR2 YSYEKL, per germline. On this clone itself: The target antigen is unknown.

Method: immunoSEQ multiplex PCR; TCRdb's copy keeps in-frame clones and lacks some. Of 200,000 to 250,000 clones listed, less than 90% are singletons. This TCR came from a young man in good health and CMV-seropositive. The sample was PBMCs. The J gene is TRBJ1-4, the V gene TRBV4-1; no definite D call. The CDR3 sequence: CASSQRTGNEKLFF. The DNA for the CDR3 is TGCGCCAGCAGCCAGAGGACTGGGAATGAAAAACTGTTTTTT.